Included here is one T cell receptor beta chain sequence, with context. Its antigen is unidentified. Sequencing was performed with immunoSEQ multiplex PCR; in TCRdb, only in-frame clones are kept and a portion is missing. Of tens of thousands of clones listed, under 95% are singletons. There are 16 residues in the CDR3. Trimming removed 5 bases from V and 4 bases from J; junction bases left unmatched: 8. Per the germline V gene, CDR1 is MDHEN and CDR2 is SYDVKM. This sample stems from a study of OX40 agonist ivuxolimab in advanced cancers. Study background: Partial responses, seen in three patients, involved one hepatocellular carcinoma and two cutaneous melanomas.

Findings and limits, study-wide: What antigens the expanded peripheral T cells recognized was never established.

This chain links TRBV28 with TRBJ2-2, with TRBD1 matching 9 bases. The sequence was collected from an adult with an advanced solid tumor such as melanoma, head and neck, liver or kidney cancer. Source: CD4+ or CD8+ T cells sorted from blood, taken in a trial of the OX40 agonist ivuxolimab. In DNA form, the CDR3 reads TGTGCCAGCAGTAACCGGGACAGGGTGGTCACCGGGGAGCTGTTTTTT. This codes for CASSNRDRVVTGELFF.